This T cell receptor (beta chain) was sequenced during a study of CD8+ T cells in alopecia areata. It was cDNA, reverse transcribed from extracted RNA, that served as the sequencing template. The data were produced by immunoSEQ multiplex PCR, yet TCRdb's version contains in-frame clones alone and is incomplete. The repertoire holds 150,000 or so clones, with around 57% as singletons. The V gene's germline CDR1 is SGHRS and CDR2 YFSETQ. V was pared by 5 bases and J by 3 bases, with 20 bases between. The CDR3 runs to 16 residues. The source is a human donor in good health. Sequencing was done on a sample of CD4+ T cells sorted from blood. V is TRBV5-1 and J is TRBJ1-1, with no clear D. In DNA form, the CDR3 reads TGCGCCAGCAGTCTTGGGGTTGGAGTCCTTGACACTGAAGCTTTCTTT. It codes for CASSLGVGVLDTEAFF.